What follows describes a single T cell receptor (beta chain). This sample is part of a study of blood T cell repertoires in COVID-19. Profiling relied on immunoSEQ multiplex PCR, and the TCRdb table lists in-frame clones only, not all of them. The data contain around 250,000 clones, roughly 81% of them seen just once; the ten biggest clones take up 6.6%. CDR3 length: 15 amino acids. Per the germline V gene, CDR1 is MRHNA and CDR2 is SNTAGT. V lost 0 bases and J lost 6, with 12 bases in between. Specimen: PBMCs or T cells enriched from blood (not recorded which). The origin of this receptor is a woman aged 50 to 65 who had been exposed to COVID-19. The chain has TRBV6-4 and TRBJ2-1, with TRBD2 as a possible D gene (7 bases). CDR3 sequence (DNA): TGTGCCAGCAGTGACTCGGCGGGGGCCGTCAATGAGCAGTTCTTC. Amino acids: CASSDSAGAVNEQFF.